This T cell receptor beta chain was obtained from a study of T cells expressing NK-cell markers. Study-level results: About six of the donors carried dominant NKG2C+ clonotypes that took up 1.0-7.0% of their CD8+ T cells.

Of note for this clonotype: The antigen is unknown.

The V gene's germline CDR1 is LGHNT and CDR2 FRNRAP. The CDR3 length is 13 residues. One entry per CDR3 protein, without DNA, is what TCRdb gives after re-calling the 5' RACE reads. Its table lists more than 400,000 distinct CDR3 sequences. The sample taken for sequencing was blood T cells: a sorted CD56 or NKG2C T cell subset, CD4+ or CD8+ T cells, or bulk PBMC T cells (not recorded which). The gene calls are TRBV12-5 and TRBJ1-5. The source of this sequence is a woman aged 18-70 years in good health. This CDR3 reads CASGFGVNQPQHF.